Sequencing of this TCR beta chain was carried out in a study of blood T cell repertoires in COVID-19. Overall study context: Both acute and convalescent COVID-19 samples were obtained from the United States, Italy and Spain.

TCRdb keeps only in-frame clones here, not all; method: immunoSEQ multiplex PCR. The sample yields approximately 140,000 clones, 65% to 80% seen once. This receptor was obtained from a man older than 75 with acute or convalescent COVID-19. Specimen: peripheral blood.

The CDR3 here is CASSLTSGSTDTQYF. The CDR3 DNA sequence: TGTGCCAGCAGCCTCACTAGCGGTAGCACAGATACGCAGTATTTT. The rearrangement links TRBV3-1 (or the pseudogene TRBV3-2) to TRBJ2-3; 8 bases are shared with TRBD2. CDR1 is LGHDT and CDR2 is YNNKEL in the germline V gene (reference sequence). The CDR3 covers 15 residues. With 4 bases clipped from V and 0 bases from J, the junction kept 3 bases outside the gene matches.